This entry concerns a single T cell receptor (beta chain). This sample is drawn from a study of T cells after yellow fever vaccination. Background on the study: Low-cell-number fractions underwent preparation using SMART-Seq v4 Ultra Low Input.

TCRdb redid the calling of the 5' RACE reads with MiXCR, one entry per CDR3 protein. The data contain 350,000 to 550,000 distinct CDR3 sequences, around a sixth of them singletons. This CDR3 is built from 12 residues. The germline V gene encodes CDR1 MNHEY and CDR2 SVGAGI. The V end was cut by 7 bases, the J end by 0 bases, with 7 bases between. The source is a man between 18 and 35 years old who received the YFV17D yellow fever vaccine. This sequence joins TRBV6-5 and TRBJ2-7; D perhaps matches TRBD1 (6 bases). Here the sequenced sample was PBMCs, taken before the yellow fever booster vaccination. CDR3 region: CASKDSSYEQYF. CDR3 coding DNA: TGTGCCAGCAAGGACAGCTCCTACGAGCAGTACTTC.